This TCR beta chain was observed in a study of CD8+ T cells in alopecia areata (dated by TCRdb to between 2018 and 2020). About the investigation overall: The treated patients took part in an open-label pilot trial in which moderate-to-severe alopecia areata was treated with oral tofacitinib at 5 to 10 mg twice daily. Patients received tofacitinib for 6 to 18 months and were then followed off drug for 6 months to check for delayed response and recurrence. To study T cell clonal expansion in alopecia areata, the researchers applied high-throughput TCRbeta sequencing to both the C3H/HeJ mouse model and human patients. On the human side, TCRbeta sequencing was run on scalp tissue and on sorted CD4+ and CD8+ peripheral blood T cells from healthy controls and from alopecia areata patients with either patchy or totalis/universalis disease. Patients on tofacitinib were biopsied at baseline and after 4 and 24 weeks of treatment, and several of the patients also had a later scalp biopsy. Scalp clonality was compared among normal scalp (n=4), patchy alopecia areata scalp (n=8), and alopecia totalis/universalis scalp (n=8). RNA was obtained with the PAXgene miRNA kit for fixed scalp, the miRNeasy kit for PBMCs, and the RNeasy kit for mouse skin. TCRbeta CDR3 regions were amplified by immunoSEQ multiplex PCR with 35 Vbeta forward and 13 Jbeta reverse primers.

The library was produced with the immunoSEQ multiplex PCR assay. RNA was extracted from all samples and reverse transcribed into cDNA as template for TCR sequencing. First-strand cDNA was synthesized using SuperScript III with a 2:1 mix of oligo-dT and random hexamers. A synthetic immune receptor repertoire was used to assess amplification bias, and residual bias was removed computationally. In the original analysis: After raw reads were preprocessed to remove errors, the CDR3 was defined following IMGT conventions as running from the conserved cysteine to phenylalanine. To get clonality, Shannon entropy was normalized by log2 of the number of productive unique TCRs and the result was subtracted from 1. Whether each scalp clone was CD4 or CD8 was inferred by checking scalp TCRbeta sequences against the CD4 and CD8 repertoires from sorted blood. TCRdb stores this immuneACCESS table with in-frame sequences only. Part of the clones is absent; in the studies checked, under half of the shortfall reflects unresolved V genes, and no reason is known for the rest. The DNA gave D and trimming, while V, J and clone size come from that table. Across this sample there are 200,000 to 250,000 clones, with under 70% seen only once. Approximately 1.2% of the sample is taken by the ten largest.

This sample's time point label indicates: baseline before oral tofacitinib. Lesional scalp punch biopsies and peripheral blood were obtained from alopecia areata patients. PBMCs were isolated by density centrifugation and stained for CD3, CD4 and CD8, and CD4+ and CD8+ T cells were sorted on a FACSAria. Concerning this clone itself: Its antigen specificity is not known. Nothing much larger sits one base from this clone, and base qualities are not available.

In the germline V gene, CDR1 corresponds to MNHEY and CDR2 to SVGAGI. There are 14 amino acids in the CDR3, from cysteine to phenylalanine inclusive. The DNA shown is the 42-base CDR3, in frame from base 1. Between the V and J ends, shortened by 2 bases and 3 bases respectively, the junction contains 10 bases. Here is what the overall study found, with its caveats: Compared with normal scalp, lesional scalp had higher clonality and more expanded CD8+ clones, particularly in alopecia totalis/universalis, a pattern that suggests antigenic drive. Compared with mice, TCR sequences shared between patients were less clear, possibly partly because of HLA diversity across the patient population. Scalp TCR repertoire analysis is complicated because resident alphabeta T cells in normal human skin are also sequenced, whereas mouse skin is dominated by gammadelta T cells.

Sequenced here: CD4+ T cells sorted from blood, sampled at week 0. The sequence links TRBV6-5 to TRBJ2-5, with TRBD2 perhaps the D gene, on 5 matching bases. The source of this sequence is a human donor with alopecia areata. The CDR3 sequence is CASSYHGGEETQYF. The DNA sequence follows: TGTGCCAGCAGTTACCATGGAGGAGAAGAGACCCAGTACTTC.